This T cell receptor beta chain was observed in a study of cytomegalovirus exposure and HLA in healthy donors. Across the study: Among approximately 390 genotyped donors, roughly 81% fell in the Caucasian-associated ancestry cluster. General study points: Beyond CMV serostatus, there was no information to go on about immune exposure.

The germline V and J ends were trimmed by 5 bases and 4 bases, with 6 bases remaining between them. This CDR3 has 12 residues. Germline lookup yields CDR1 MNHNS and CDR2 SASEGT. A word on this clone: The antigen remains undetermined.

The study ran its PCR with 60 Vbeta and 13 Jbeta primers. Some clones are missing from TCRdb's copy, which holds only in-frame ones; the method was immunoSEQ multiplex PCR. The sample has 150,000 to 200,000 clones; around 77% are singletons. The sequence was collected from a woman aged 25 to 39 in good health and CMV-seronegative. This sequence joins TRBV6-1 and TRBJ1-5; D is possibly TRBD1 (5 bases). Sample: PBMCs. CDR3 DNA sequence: TGTGCCAGCAGTAGGACAAATCAGCCCCAGCATTTT. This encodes CASSRTNQPQHF.